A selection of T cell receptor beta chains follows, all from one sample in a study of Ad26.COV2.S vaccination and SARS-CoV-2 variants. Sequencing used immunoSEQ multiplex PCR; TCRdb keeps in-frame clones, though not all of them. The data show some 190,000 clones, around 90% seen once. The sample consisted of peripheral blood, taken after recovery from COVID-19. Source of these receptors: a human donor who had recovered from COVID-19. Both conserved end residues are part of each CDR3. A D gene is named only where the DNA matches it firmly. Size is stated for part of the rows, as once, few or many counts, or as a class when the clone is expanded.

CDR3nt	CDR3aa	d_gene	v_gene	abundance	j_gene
TGTGCCAGCAGCGTACGGGACAGGGGGCTTGTCGACACTGAAGCTTTCTTT	CASSVRDRGLVDTEAFF	TRBD1	TRBV9	few	TRBJ1-1
TGTGCCATCAGTGAGGGGCACCAAGAGACCCAGTACTTC	CAISEGHQETQYF	-	TRBV10-3	-	TRBJ2-5
TGTGCCAGCAGTCGTGACGGCGGGAGAATAGCCCAGCATTTT	CASSRDGGRIAQHF	-	TRBV7-2	-	TRBJ1-5
TGTGCCAGCAGCTTGGCTAGCGGGAGGGACGAGCAGTACTTC	CASSLASGRDEQYF	TRBD2	TRBV5-4	few	TRBJ2-7
TGCGCCAGCAGCTTGGGAGGGGAGAGCAATCAGCCCCAGCATTTT	CASSLGGESNQPQHF	-	TRBV5-1	-	TRBJ1-5
TGTGCCAGCAGTCCAGGTTCCCCAGCACAGGGCTATGGCTACACCTTC	CASSPGSPAQGYGYTF	-	TRBV28	few	TRBJ1-2
TGTGCCAGCACCTTTCAGGGCCGTGTGGCCTTCACCACTGAAGCTTTCTTT	CASTFQGRVAFTTEAFF	-	TRBV7-9	few	TRBJ1-1
TGTGCCAGCAGCATTAGGTCCGCCGGACTAGCGGGAGGTTTGAACACCGGGGAGCTGTTTTTT	CASSIRSAGLAGGLNTGELFF	TRBD2	TRBV9	-	TRBJ2-2
TGCGCCAGCAGCCCCCAAGGGGGCGGGGGGGCCCTGGTTAAGTTCTTC	CASSPQGGGGALVKFF	TRBD2	TRBV5-1	-	TRBJ2-1
TGTGCCAGCAGAGGATCGAGTGCTTTCTTT	CASRGSSAFF	-	TRBV28	-	TRBJ1-1
TGTGCCTGGAATCCAACCCCGTTCTACGAGCAGTACTTC	CAWNPTPFYEQYF	-	TRBV30	-	TRBJ2-7
TGCGCCAGCACCCAGGGACCTGGCTATGGCTACACCTTC	CASTQGPGYGYTF	-	TRBV5-1	-	TRBJ1-2
TGTGCCAGCAGTGGGGAGGGGGGCAAAGGAGCTTTCTTT	CASSGEGGKGAFF	-	TRBV2	-	TRBJ1-1
TGTGCCAGCAGTGTGGGACTAGCGGGAGCTGGAGGTGAGCAGTACTTC	CASSVGLAGAGGEQYF	TRBD2	TRBV6-1	-	TRBJ2-7
TGTGCCAGCAGCCATCTATTAGATACGCAGTATTTT	CASSHLLDTQYF	-	TRBV11-2	once	TRBJ2-3
TGTGCCAGCAGAAATACCGGGGAGCTGTTTTTT	CASRNTGELFF	-	TRBV25-1	-	TRBJ2-2
TGTGCCAGCAGTGAATTGACGGGACACCTTAACTATGGCTACACCTTC	CASSELTGHLNYGYTF	-	TRBV2	-	TRBJ1-2
TGTGCCAGCAGTTACTCGGTGGACGGCACTGAAGCTTTCTTT	CASSYSVDGTEAFF	-	TRBV6-6	-	TRBJ1-1
TGTGCCTGGAGTGTCGTAGGGATGAACACTGAAGCTTTCTTT	CAWSVVGMNTEAFF	-	TRBV30	once	TRBJ1-1
TGTGCCAGTTCGCTCGAGGTAGCGTTCCCAGGGGGGCGATACAATGAGCAGTTCTTC	CASSLEVAFPGGRYNEQFF	-	TRBV19	-	TRBJ2-1
TGTGCCAGCAGCATCGACATATACCTCTATGGCTACACCTTC	CASSIDIYLYGYTF	-	TRBV7-9	once	TRBJ1-2
TGTGCCTGGAGCCGTACAGGGGCCAATCAGCCCCAGCATTTT	CAWSRTGANQPQHF	TRBD1	TRBV30	-	TRBJ1-5
TGCGCCAGCAGCAAAACCGGGCCCCCGAATGAAAAACTGTTTTTT	CASSKTGPPNEKLFF	-	TRBV4-1	-	TRBJ1-4
TGTGCCAGCAGCTTACGGTGGGGAGGGGGAAACACTGAAGCTTTCTTT	CASSLRWGGGNTEAFF	-	TRBV7-2	-	TRBJ1-1
TGTGCCAGCAGCTTAGGTGGGGGGCTTGGCAATCAGCCCCAGCATTTT	CASSLGGGLGNQPQHF	-	TRBV7-9	-	TRBJ1-5
TGTGCCAGTACCCCCGGGACAGGGTCTTACGAGCAGTACTTC	CASTPGTGSYEQYF	TRBD1	TRBV19	-	TRBJ2-7
TGCAGCGTTATCCGACAGACGATGGGGGAGACCCAGTACTTC	CSVIRQTMGETQYF	-	TRBV29-1	few	TRBJ2-5